This is a list of T cell receptor beta chains from one sample in a study of technical replicates of blood from a few donors. Profiled with immunoSEQ multiplex PCR; TCRdb holds only in-frame clones, not every one. The sample shows 75,000 to 80,000 clones, roughly 94% of them seen only once. The sequenced sample was T cells isolated from PBMCs. The origin of the receptors is a human donor in good health. Both conserved end residues are part of each CDR3. A D gene is named only where the DNA matches it firmly. Clone size is shown for a subset of rows, as once, few, many or a class of expanded clone.

V	size	D	J	DNA	CDR3
TRBV7-2	once	.	TRBJ2-1	TGTGCCAGCAGCTCATTTACGACTTCCCCCGAAGTGTTCTTC	CASSSFTTSPEVFF
TRBV28	.	.	TRBJ2-5	TGTGCCAGCAGCGGGGGATTGGGGGTCAAGAAGGCCCAGTACTTC	CASSGGLGVKKAQYF
TRBV11-2	once	TRBD2	TRBJ2-2	TGTGCCAGCAGCTTAGTTAAAGCGGGAGTCACCGGGGAGCTGTTTTTT	CASSLVKAGVTGELFF
TRBV29-1	.	.	TRBJ2-1	TGCAGCCAACTAAATTACAATGAGCAGTTCTTC	CSQLNYNEQFF
TRBV28	.	TRBD1	TRBJ1-4	TGTGCCAGCAGACTACAGGGGGCAACTAATGAAAAACTGTTTTTT	CASRLQGATNEKLFF
TRBV10-1	.	TRBD2	TRBJ2-5	TGCGCCAGCAGTGATACCGGGAGGGCCGGAGAGACCCAGTACTTC	CASSDTGRAGETQYF
TRBV7-9	.	.	TRBJ1-5	TGTGCCAGCAGCTTAGAGAGTCAGCCCCAGCATTTT	CASSLESQPQHF
TRBV18	.	TRBD1	TRBJ1-2	TGTGCCAGCTCATCCCATTACAGGGGACGCTACACCTTC	CASSSHYRGRYTF
TRBV19	.	TRBD1	TRBJ2-5	TGTGCCAGTAATAAGGACAGGGGACAAGAGACCCAGTACTTC	CASNKDRGQETQYF
TRBV6-5	.	.	TRBJ2-1	TGTGCCAGCGGGCCCAATGAGCAGTTCTTC	CASGPNEQFF
TRBV6-5	.	.	TRBJ2-2	TGTGCCAGCAGTTACTCGGGGGGGAACACCGGGGAGCTGTTTTTT	CASSYSGGNTGELFF
TRBV6-1	.	.	TRBJ2-2	TGTGCCAGCTATAAAAGAGAAGTTGACACCGGGGAGCTGTTTTTT	CASYKREVDTGELFF
TRBV6-1	.	TRBD2	TRBJ2-7	TGTGCCAGCAGGGGGACTAGCGGCCCCTACGAGCAGTACTTC	CASRGTSGPYEQYF
TRBV6-1	.	.	TRBJ2-7	TGTGCCAGCACGGACATTTACGAGCAGTACTTC	CASTDIYEQYF
TRBV29-1	.	TRBD1	TRBJ1-1	TGCAGCGTTTCCCGACAGGGAGGGAACACTGAAGCTTTCTTT	CSVSRQGGNTEAFF
TRBV6-6	.	TRBD1	TRBJ2-7	TGTGCCAGCAAGAGGGGCGGGACAGGGAACTACGAGCAGTACTTC	CASKRGGTGNYEQYF
TRBV6-1	.	TRBD2	TRBJ2-1	TGTGCCAGCGGGCGACTAGCGGGAGGCTACAATGAGCAGTTCTTC	CASGRLAGGYNEQFF
TRBV5-4	.	.	TRBJ1-1	TGTGCCAGCAGCTCCAAAAACAGTATCACTGAAGCTTTCTTT	CASSSKNSITEAFF
TRBV2	.	.	TRBJ1-2	TGTGCCAGCAGCCGGACTCTTCTTGAGTATGGCTACACCTTC	CASSRTLLEYGYTF
TRBV9	once	TRBD2	TRBJ2-1	TGTGCCAGCAGCATCGCAGCTGCGGGAGGCGTATACAATGAGCAGTTCTTC	CASSIAAAGGVYNEQFF
TRBV19	.	TRBD1	TRBJ2-1	TGTGCCAGTTCTCCTTCGGGACAGGGCAGTGAGCAGTTCTTC	CASSPSGQGSEQFF
TRBV7-2	.	.	TRBJ2-2	TGTGCCTGCCAGGGAGGCGGGGAGCTGTTTTTT	CACQGGGELFF
TRBV7-3	.	TRBD2	TRBJ2-3	TGTGCCAGCAGCTTATTTAGCGGGAATCAGGATACGCAGTATTTT	CASSLFSGNQDTQYF
TRBV6-5	.	TRBD1	TRBJ1-2	TGTGCCAGCAGTCACCGGGACAGTCTTAACTATGGCTACACCTTC	CASSHRDSLNYGYTF
TRBV19	.	TRBD2	TRBJ2-1	TGTGCCAGTAGTATTAGCGGGTTCAATGAGCAGTTCTTC	CASSISGFNEQFF
TRBV19	.	TRBD1	TRBJ2-1	TGTGCCAGTAGTCCCGCCCAGGACAGGGGTTTATACAATGAGCAGTTCTTC	CASSPAQDRGLYNEQFF
TRBV19	.	TRBD2	TRBJ2-2	TGTGCCAGTAGCCGTAGCGGGTTAAGCCTGAACACCGGGGAGCTGTTTTTT	CASSRSGLSLNTGELFF
TRBV11-3	.	TRBD2	TRBJ2-2	TGTGCCAACCCACCACCGGGACTAGCGGGAGGGGGGGAGCTGTTTTTT	CANPPPGLAGGGELFF
TRBV30	.	TRBD1	TRBJ2-7	TGTGCCTGGAGTGCGAGACAGGGGCGCCTTTACGAGCAGTACTTC	CAWSARQGRLYEQYF
TRBV28	.	TRBD2	TRBJ2-7	TGTGCCAGCAGTTTACGGGGGGGGGTATACGAGCAGTACTTC	CASSLRGGVYEQYF
TRBV9	.	.	TRBJ2-1	TGTGCCAGCAGCGTAGAGCAGGCCTACTACAATGAGCAGTTCTTC	CASSVEQAYYNEQFF
TRBV28	.	.	TRBJ2-2	TGTGCCAGCAGTTTGTTAAGATCTATTTTCCAGAACACCGGGGAGCTGTTTTTT	CASSLLRSIFQNTGELFF
TRBV20-1	.	.	TRBJ1-2	TGCAGTGCTGAACCGGGGAATGGCTACACCTTC	CSAEPGNGYTF
TRBV7-9	.	TRBD1	TRBJ1-1	TGTGCCAGCAGTCGTGGACAGGGCACTGAAGCTTTCTTT	CASSRGQGTEAFF
TRBV5-8	once	.	TRBJ2-7	TGTGCCAGCAGCTTGGTCGGGACACGGGAGCAGTACTTC	CASSLVGTREQYF
TRBV15	.	TRBD1	TRBJ2-7	TGTGCCACCAGCAGAGAAGGGAACAGGGGCTACGAGCAGTACTTC	CATSREGNRGYEQYF
TRBV6-5	.	TRBD1	TRBJ2-5	TGTGCCAGCAGTTACCTGGGACAGGGGACTGGAAAGACCCAGTACTTC	CASSYLGQGTGKTQYF
TRBV2	.	TRBD1	TRBJ2-7	TGTGCCAGCAGTGAAAGTGGGGGGACAGGCTCCTACGAGCAGTACTTC	CASSESGGTGSYEQYF
TRBV7-9	.	TRBD2	TRBJ2-1	TGTGCCAGCAGCTTACGGACTAGCGGCTCCTACAATGAGCAGTTCTTC	CASSLRTSGSYNEQFF
TRBV30	.	TRBD2	TRBJ2-1	TGTGCCTGCGGACTAGCGGGAGAACGGGAGCAGTTCTTC	CACGLAGEREQFF
TRBV7-9	.	TRBD2	TRBJ2-7	TGTGCCAGCAGCTTATTAGCGGGGGCGCTGGGCGAGCAGTACTTC	CASSLLAGALGEQYF
TRBV7-9	.	TRBD1	TRBJ1-1	TGTGCCAGCAGCTTCTGGACAGGGTTGAACACTGAAGCTTTCTTT	CASSFWTGLNTEAFF
TRBV4-1	.	.	TRBJ1-1	TGCGCCAGCAGCCCAGAGCCGGTGCGAACCACTGAAGCTTTCTTT	CASSPEPVRTTEAFF
TRBV6-1	.	.	TRBJ2-7	TGTGCCAGCAGTCTGGACAGACCGAGCTCCTACGAGCAGTACTTC	CASSLDRPSSYEQYF
TRBV6-5	.	TRBD2	TRBJ2-3	TGTGCCAGCGGATGGCTAGCGGAGAGGTCAGATACGCAGTATTTT	CASGWLAERSDTQYF
TRBV9	.	TRBD1	TRBJ2-4	TGTGCCAGCAGCGCTCCCGGGACAGGGGAAAACATTCAGTACTTC	CASSAPGTGENIQYF
TRBV6-1	.	.	TRBJ1-1	TGTGCCAGCAGTGATCCATACACAGGGAACACTGAAGCTTTCTTT	CASSDPYTGNTEAFF
TRBV9	.	.	TRBJ1-1	TGTGCCAGCAGCGTAGTCCTCAGGACTGAAGCTTTCTTT	CASSVVLRTEAFF
TRBV23-1	.	.	TRBJ1-1	TGCGCCAGCACAGACCGCTGCGGCACTGAAGCTTTCTTT	CASTDRCGTEAFF
TRBV28	.	TRBD1	TRBJ2-5	TGTGCCAGCAGTACCCGGACAGGGGGGCAAGAGACCCAGTACTTC	CASSTRTGGQETQYF
TRBV19	.	.	TRBJ2-7	TGTGCCAGTAGTATCTTTGAGGGCTACGAGCAGTACTTC	CASSIFEGYEQYF
TRBV6-4	.	.	TRBJ2-2	TGTGCCAGCAGTCCCCAGGGCGGCGCTTACACCGGGGAGCTGTTTTTT	CASSPQGGAYTGELFF